Listed below are T cell receptor beta chains from one sample, sequenced in a study of blood T cell repertoires in COVID-19. Measured with immunoSEQ multiplex PCR; TCRdb has only the in-frame clones, and not every one. This table has fewer than 250,000 clones, approximately 90% appearing once. Material for sequencing was peripheral blood. The origin of the receptors is a middle-aged woman with acute or convalescent COVID-19. CDR3s include the opening cysteine and the closing phenylalanine or tryptophan. A D gene is named only where the DNA matches it firmly. Not all rows give a size; the values are once, few, many and, for expanded clones, a class.

v_call: TRBV10-3
j_call: TRBJ2-3
d_call: TRBD1
clone_size: NA
cdr3_nt: TGTGCCATCAGCCCCGGGACAGGGGAGGCCGATACGCAGTATTTT
cdr3_aa: CAISPGTGEADTQYF

v_call: TRBV20-1
j_call: TRBJ1-1
d_call: NA
clone_size: NA
cdr3_nt: TGCAGTGCTTTTCGGGGATGGTTAGCTTTCTTT
cdr3_aa: CSAFRGWLAFF

v_call: TRBV19
j_call: TRBJ1-2
d_call: NA
clone_size: NA
cdr3_nt: TGTGCCACAGGAGACAGACACTATGGCTACACCTTC
cdr3_aa: CATGDRHYGYTF

v_call: TRBV18
j_call: TRBJ1-1
d_call: NA
clone_size: NA
cdr3_nt: TGTGCCAGCTCACCACCGGGGAGCCTGAACACTGAAGCTTTCTTT
cdr3_aa: CASSPPGSLNTEAFF

v_call: TRBV19
j_call: TRBJ2-5
d_call: TRBD1
clone_size: NA
cdr3_nt: TGTGCCAGTAGTCCCGGGACAGGGAGCGAGACCCAGTACTTC
cdr3_aa: CASSPGTGSETQYF

v_call: TRBV5-1
j_call: TRBJ1-4
d_call: TRBD1
clone_size: once
cdr3_nt: TGCGCCAGCAGCTTGGAGGGACAGGCTAATGAAAAACTGTTTTTT
cdr3_aa: CASSLEGQANEKLFF

v_call: TRBV5-4
j_call: TRBJ2-1
d_call: NA
clone_size: NA
cdr3_nt: TGTGCCAGCAGCTCGAGAGGGGGGGGCATTGAGCAGTTCTTC
cdr3_aa: CASSSRGGGIEQFF

v_call: TRBV7-6
j_call: TRBJ2-2
d_call: TRBD1
clone_size: NA
cdr3_nt: TGTGCCAGCAGCTTCCACGACAGGGGAGGCAGGGGCGGGGAGCTGTTTTTT
cdr3_aa: CASSFHDRGGRGGELFF

v_call: TRBV6-1
j_call: TRBJ1-1
d_call: NA
clone_size: NA
cdr3_nt: TGTGCCAGCAGTGAAGGAGGGAGGGTGGCTGAAGCTTTCTTT
cdr3_aa: CASSEGGRVAEAFF

v_call: TRBV27
j_call: TRBJ1-1
d_call: TRBD1
clone_size: NA
cdr3_nt: TGTGCCAGCACGAATCGGCCTCCATTTCAGGGGGCGAGGAACACTGAAGCTTTCTTT
cdr3_aa: CASTNRPPFQGARNTEAFF